Listed below are T cell receptor beta chains from one sample, sequenced in a study of lymphopenia after photon versus proton radiotherapy. Sequenced by immunoSEQ multiplex PCR; TCRdb stores in-frame clones only, minus some. This sample carries fewer than 45,000 clones, around 83% of them seen once, and the ten largest clones take about a tenth. The sequencing here drew on peripheral blood, taken from a patient treated with proton-based radiotherapy. These receptors all stem from a woman in her 70s with pancreatic cancer. Some clones in this sample may be carry-over from other donors' samples. Both conserved end residues are trimmed from each CDR3. Each record gives: J gene, V gene, CDR3 protein.

j_gene: TRBJ1-2; v_gene: TRBV28; CDR3aa: ASSFGQSYGYT
j_gene: TRBJ2-2; v_gene: TRBV10-3; CDR3aa: ATRDQMKTGELF
j_gene: TRBJ2-2; v_gene: TRBV5-6; CDR3aa: ASRRTSGRPGELF
j_gene: TRBJ2-1; v_gene: TRBV7-9; CDR3aa: ASSMSGNEQF
j_gene: TRBJ1-5; v_gene: TRBV10-2; CDR3aa: ASSPTGGSQPQH
j_gene: TRBJ1-1; v_gene: TRBV11-2; CDR3aa: ASSLNSGPMNTEAF
j_gene: TRBJ2-5; v_gene: TRBV6-5; CDR3aa: ASRDRESRETQY
j_gene: TRBJ1-1; v_gene: TRBV28; CDR3aa: ASSSVGTEAF
j_gene: TRBJ1-6; v_gene: TRBV7-2; CDR3aa: ASSPHGGAGNSPLH
j_gene: TRBJ2-1; v_gene: TRBV21-1; CDR3aa: ASSTDGSSYNEQF
j_gene: TRBJ2-3; v_gene: TRBV7-2; CDR3aa: ASSPEGGTQY
j_gene: TRBJ1-5; v_gene: TRBV4-1; CDR3aa: ASSQDGNQPQH
j_gene: TRBJ1-1; v_gene: TRBV6-6; CDR3aa: ASRTDRNTEAF
j_gene: TRBJ1-1; v_gene: TRBV5-4; CDR3aa: ASSATVPPTEAF
j_gene: TRBJ2-7; v_gene: TRBV29-1; CDR3aa: SVAPQSYEQY
j_gene: TRBJ1-1; v_gene: TRBV4-1; CDR3aa: ASSNVPGQLTEAF
j_gene: TRBJ2-7; v_gene: TRBV5-6; CDR3aa: ASSLAGQASYEQY
j_gene: TRBJ1-1; v_gene: TRBV7-2; CDR3aa: ASSFGRNEAF
j_gene: TRBJ2-4; v_gene: TRBV28; CDR3aa: ASSFGRAVGIQY
j_gene: TRBJ2-1; v_gene: TRBV6-5; CDR3aa: ASSYSRTSVNNEQF
j_gene: TRBJ1-3; v_gene: TRBV7-2; CDR3aa: ASSLTGVGAGNTIY
j_gene: TRBJ2-3; v_gene: TRBV5-1; CDR3aa: ASSLGQSGTDTQY
j_gene: TRBJ2-3; v_gene: TRBV14; CDR3aa: ASSPGLAGTDTQY
j_gene: TRBJ2-7; v_gene: TRBV4-1; CDR3aa: ASSQERDREAYEQY
j_gene: TRBJ2-1; v_gene: TRBV7-2; CDR3aa: ASSLGGGTYNEQF
j_gene: TRBJ2-7; v_gene: TRBV5-1; CDR3aa: ASSWDGSYEQY